Listed below are T cell receptor beta chains from one sample, sequenced in a study of OX40 agonist ivuxolimab in advanced cancers. The data were produced by immunoSEQ multiplex PCR, yet TCRdb's version contains in-frame clones alone and is incomplete. The sample lists some 60,000 clones; approximately 83% were seen once. This sample comprised CD4+ or CD8+ T cells sorted from blood, obtained in a trial of the OX40 agonist ivuxolimab. All receptors derive from an adult with an advanced solid tumor such as melanoma, head and neck, liver or kidney cancer. The CDR3 runs from the conserved cysteine through the conserved F or W. A D gene is named only where the DNA matches it firmly. Size is omitted from some rows. Given values are once, few, many or a class for expanded clones.

clone_size j_call v_call d_call cdr3_length cdr3_aa cdr3_nt
NA TRBJ1-1 TRBV10-3 TRBD1 12 CAISGGQGEAFF TGTGCCATCAGTGGGGGACAGGGAGAAGCTTTCTTT
NA TRBJ2-3 TRBV5-1 NA 14 CASSFGTYTDTQYF TGCGCCAGCAGCTTTGGGACTTACACAGATACGCAGTATTTT
NA TRBJ2-1 TRBV7-8 NA 15 CASSLTGFSYNEQFF TGTGCCAGCAGCTTAACGGGGTTCTCCTACAATGAGCAGTTCTTC
NA TRBJ2-5 TRBV19 NA 16 CASSKGAGGVEETQYF TGTGCCAGTAGTAAGGGGGCGGGGGGTGTTGAAGAGACCCAGTACTTC
NA TRBJ2-3 TRBV12-5 TRBD2 18 CASGLERLAGGGGDTQYF TGTGCTAGTGGTTTGGAACGACTAGCGGGAGGTGGTGGAGATACGCAGTATTTT
NA TRBJ1-5 TRBV19 NA 15 CASSISQYSNQPQHF TGTGCCAGTAGTATAAGCCAGTATAGCAATCAGCCCCAGCATTTT
NA TRBJ2-7 TRBV15 TRBD1 15 CATSREGQGLYEQYF TGTGCCACCAGCAGAGAGGGACAGGGGTTATACGAGCAGTACTTC
NA TRBJ2-7 TRBV14 NA 18 CASSQAGGVGLAAYEQYF TGTGCCAGCAGCCAAGCTGGCGGCGTGGGTTTAGCGGCCTACGAGCAGTACTTC
NA TRBJ2-7 TRBV11-1 NA 13 CASSVMRSYEQYF TGTGCCAGCAGCGTGATGCGTTCCTACGAGCAGTACTTC
NA TRBJ2-7 TRBV5-5 TRBD1 14 CASSRQGAEWEQYF TGTGCCAGCAGCCGACAGGGGGCGGAATGGGAGCAGTACTTC
once TRBJ1-4 TRBV6-5 TRBD1 15 CASSPGAGGREKLFF TGTGCCAGCAGCCCAGGGGCAGGGGGAAGAGAAAAACTGTTTTTT
NA TRBJ2-3 TRBV18 NA 16 CASSPTLASSTDTQYF TGTGCCAGCTCACCAACCTTAGCGTCTAGCACAGATACGCAGTATTTT
NA TRBJ1-2 TRBV30 TRBD1 16 CAWSRDRGGRGYGYTF TGTGCCTGGAGTAGGGACAGGGGAGGTCGCGGCTATGGCTACACCTTC
NA TRBJ1-5 TRBV7-9 NA 14 CASRQEGADQPQHF TGTGCCAGCCGTCAAGAAGGGGCTGATCAGCCCCAGCATTTT
NA TRBJ1-5 TRBV2 TRBD1 14 CASSPDRGNQPQHF TGTGCCAGCAGTCCGGACAGGGGAAATCAGCCCCAGCATTTT
NA TRBJ2-7 TRBV4-2 TRBD2 15 CASSQDNGGAYEQYF TGTGCCAGCAGCCAAGATAATGGGGGGGCCTACGAGCAGTACTTC
NA TRBJ1-2 TRBV2 NA 16 CASTTKEQQDSYGYTF TGTGCCAGCACAACAAAGGAACAGCAAGACTCGTATGGCTACACCTTC
NA TRBJ2-1 TRBV7-8 TRBD2 16 CASSSQFGGRAHEQFF TGTGCCAGCAGCTCCCAGTTCGGCGGGAGGGCCCATGAGCAGTTCTTC
NA TRBJ2-1 TRBV7-3 TRBD1 15 CASRDRDRGRNEQFF TGTGCCAGCAGGGACCGGGACAGGGGCCGCAATGAGCAGTTCTTC
NA TRBJ2-7 TRBV7-8 NA 13 CASSPDTSYEQYF TGTGCCAGCAGCCCGGACACCTCCTACGAGCAGTACTTC
NA TRBJ1-2 TRBV19 NA 14 CASSPQDRNYGYTF TGTGCCAGTAGTCCTCAAGACAGGAACTATGGCTACACCTTC
few TRBJ2-5 TRBV10-3 TRBD2 15 CAIKRAGGPFETQYF TGTGCCATCAAAAGAGCGGGAGGGCCATTTGAGACCCAGTACTTC
NA TRBJ2-7 TRBV10-2 TRBD1 13 CASIDRVTYEQYF TGCGCCAGCATTGACAGGGTGACCTACGAGCAGTACTTC
once TRBJ2-1 TRBV7-9 TRBD2 15 CASSLGSSGGYEQFF TGTGCCAGCAGCTTAGGGTCTAGCGGGGGTTATGAGCAGTTCTTC
NA TRBJ2-2 TRBV9 TRBD2 14 CASSEISGGGELFF TGTGCCAGCAGCGAGATCTCGGGGGGAGGGGAGCTGTTTTTT
NA TRBJ2-1 TRBV28 TRBD2 16 CASSPGGLAGYNEQFF TGTGCCAGCAGTCCCGGGGGACTAGCGGGTTACAATGAGCAGTTCTTC
NA TRBJ2-1 TRBV28 NA 13 CASSSGQYNEQFF TGTGCCAGCTCCTCGGGACAATACAATGAGCAGTTCTTC
NA TRBJ2-5 TRBV5-6 TRBD2 17 CASSWGLAGGSWETQYF TGTGCCAGCAGCTGGGGACTAGCGGGAGGGAGCTGGGAGACCCAGTACTTC
once TRBJ2-7 TRBV6-5 NA 15 CASSYSRQGHYEQYF TGTGCCAGCAGTTACTCGCGGCAGGGCCACTACGAGCAGTACTTC
NA TRBJ2-7 TRBV11-2 NA 11 CASSSTYEQYF TGTGCCAGCAGCTCAACCTACGAGCAGTACTTC